These 31 T cell receptor beta chains came from one sample sequenced in a study of T cells in tuberculosis. TCRdb keeps only in-frame clones here, not all; method: immunoSEQ multiplex PCR. Among 37,000 or so clones listed, around 93% were seen once. Sequencing was carried out using PBMCs. These receptors originate from a donor aged 10 to 29 with latent tuberculosis or without tuberculosis infection. Some clones in this sample may be carry-over from other donors' samples.

A few counts support this clone. This chain joins TRBV9 and TRBJ2-7, with 7 bases aligning to TRBD2. This CDR3 has 20 amino acids. J lost 0 bases, V lost 0 bases, and 18 bases had no gene match. The V gene's germline CDR1 is SGDLS and CDR2 YYNGEE. CDR3 coding DNA: TGTGCCAGCAGCGTAGAATATGGCAGAACCGGACTAGAAAGCTCCTACGAGCAGTACTTC. Translated: CASSVEYGRTGLESSYEQYF. The whole variable domain, filled in from reference TRBV9 and TRBJ2-7, reads DSGVTQTPKHLITATGQRVTLRCSPRSGDLSVYWYQQSLDQGLQFLIQYYNGEERAKGNILERFSAQQFPDLHSELNLSSLELGDSALYFCASSVEYGRTGLESSYEQYFGPGTRLTVT.

CDR3 protein: CASSSTGIGGNTIYF. DNA of the CDR3: TGTGCCAGCAGCTCGACAGGAATCGGTGGAAACACCATATATTTT. The V and J genes are TRBV11-1 and TRBJ1-3, with D possibly matching TRBD1 (6 bases). The V end was cut by 4 bases, the J end by 3 bases, with 13 bases between. There are 15 residues in the CDR3. The V gene's germline CDR1 is SGHAT and CDR2 FQDESV (reference sequence).

The J gene is TRBJ1-5, the V gene TRBV19; D might be TRBD1 (5 bases). V was cut by 6 bases and J by 0 bases, with 30 bases left in between. CDR3 length equals 21 residues. Germline values: CDR1 LNHDA, CDR2 SQIVND (reference sequence). CDR3 protein: CASRARGRGNPRIYSNQPQHF. CDR3 DNA sequence: TGTGCCAGTAGGGCACGGGGGAGAGGGAACCCGAGAATCTATAGCAATCAGCCCCAGCATTTT.

This rearrangement joins TRBV7-5 to TRBJ2-1; the table gives TRBD2 as D, unverified against the DNA. TRBV7-5 is an annotated pseudogene. The CDR3 runs to 12 residues. CDR3 sequence: CVRSSGRDEQFF. CDR3 nucleotide sequence: TGTGTCAGAAGCTCAGGGAGGGATGAGCAGTTCTTC.

The rearrangement joins TRBV6-6 to TRBJ2-3; 10 bases agree with TRBD2. The CDR3 has 16 amino acids. V gave up 4 bases and J gave up 5 bases; unmatched junction bases: 9. Germline loops: CDR1 MNHNY, CDR2 SVGAGI (reference sequence). The CDR3 protein is CASSWLAGEVGDTQYF. CDR3 sequence (DNA): TGTGCCAGCAGTTGGCTAGCGGGGGAGGTAGGAGATACGCAGTATTTT.

The chain carries TRBV9 and TRBJ1-4; TRBD1 might be the D (5 bases). This CDR3 comprises 20 residues. Germline-derived CDR1 and CDR2 are SGDLS and YYNGEE. Trimming left V 4 bases short and J 0 bases short, with 25 bases between. The CDR3 nucleotides are TGTGCCAGCAGCTTAGACAGTTATTACAGCGGGCAAGCAACTAATGAAAAACTGTTTTTT. Amino acids: CASSLDSYYSGQATNEKLFF. The full variable domain, with the rest looked up from reference TRBV9 and TRBJ1-4, is DSGVTQTPKHLITATGQRVTLRCSPRSGDLSVYWYQQSLDQGLQFLIQYYNGEERAKGNILERFSAQQFPDLHSELNLSSLELGDSALYFCASSLDSYYSGQATNEKLFFGSGTQLSVL.

The genes are TRBV19 and TRBJ2-3; possibly TRBD2 for D (6 bases). Per germline, CDR1 LNHDA and CDR2 SQIVND (reference sequence). The germline V and J ends were trimmed by 3 bases and 0 bases, with 10 bases remaining between them. The CDR3 loop spans 15 amino acids. DNA for the CDR3: TGTGCCAGTAGTATGGAGGGGACTAGCACAGATACGCAGTATTTT. It yields the protein CASSMEGTSTDTQYF. The full variable domain, with the rest looked up from reference TRBV19 and TRBJ2-3, is DGGITQSPKYLFRKEGQNVTLSCEQNLNHDAMYWYRQDPGQGLRLIYYSQIVNDFQKGDIAEGYSVSREKKESFPLTVTSAQKNPTAFYLCASSMEGTSTDTQYFGPGTRLTVL.

The V call is TRBV27, the J call TRBJ1-5; a possible D gene is TRBD1 (6 bases). V was shortened by 3 bases and J by 5 bases, with 14 bases between the two germline ends. CDR3 length: 15 amino acids. From germline, CDR1 is MNHEY and CDR2 SMNVEV (reference sequence). CDR3: CASSFGQGPHQPQHF. CDR3 coding DNA: TGTGCCAGCAGTTTTGGTCAGGGGCCGCATCAGCCCCAGCATTTT.

V and J are TRBV9 and TRBJ2-3; 7 nucleotides line up with TRBD2. The germline CDR1 and CDR2 sequences are SGDLS and YYNGEE. The CDR3 runs 17 residues. The V segment lost 3 bases and the J segment 3 bases; nucleotides outside the gene matches: 13. The CDR3 loop is CASSAPSSGGGTDTQYF. The CDR3 DNA reads as TGTGCCAGCAGCGCGCCCTCGTCGGGGGGTGGGACAGATACGCAGTATTTT.

The genes are TRBV6-5 and TRBJ1-4, with 7 positions matching TRBD1. Looked up from germline, CDR1 is MNHEY and CDR2 is SVGAGI. CDR3 length equals 14 residues. J gave up 5 bases and V 6 bases, and 6 bases lay outside the gene matches. The CDR3 reads CASSEDRSNEKLFF. The CDR3 coding sequence is TGTGCCAGCAGCGAGGACAGGTCGAATGAAAAACTGTTTTTT.

The CDR3 loop is CASSQGPGQGYEQYF. As DNA, the CDR3 is TGCGCCAGCAGCCAAGGACCGGGACAGGGCTACGAGCAGTACTTC. The chain employs TRBV4-3 and TRBJ2-7, with TRBD1 matching over 9 bases. CDR3 length: 15 residues. Germline V gene sequence: CDR1 LGHNA, CDR2 YSLEER. After removal of 1 base from V and 3 bases from J, the junction contained 4 bases not matched to a gene.

A word on this clone: One end of the junction is discordant with germline, which a read error may explain. The rearrangement uses TRBV5-4 and TRBJ1-1; D unclear. CDR3 length equals 13 residues. The germline V gene encodes CDR1 SGHNT and CDR2 YYREEE (reference sequence). The CDR3 protein is CASSLTGNDEAFF. The CDR3 DNA follows: TGTGCCAGTAGCTTGACCGGGAATGACGAAGCTTTCTTT.

This clone has just one count. The V and J genes are TRBV19 and TRBJ1-3, with D perhaps TRBD1 (6 bases). Germline V gene lookup returns CDR1 LNHDA and CDR2 SQIVND (reference sequence). Trimming removed 7 bases from V and 2 bases from J, with 15 bases in between. CDR3 length equals 15 residues. DNA for the CDR3: TGTGCCAGTAAAAATCTCTACAGGGCTGGAAACACCATATATTTT. Translating gives CASKNLYRAGNTIYF.

V usage is TRBV7-9 and J usage is TRBJ2-3; TRBD2 aligns across 8 bases. Per the germline V gene, CDR1 is SEHNR and CDR2 is FQNEAQ (reference sequence). The CDR3 spans 19 residues. The trim removed 1 base at V and 0 bases at J, leaving 12 bases unmatched. The CDR3 DNA is TGTGCCAGCAGCTTAGGGTGGGGCGGGGGGATTCTTAGCACAGATACGCAGTATTTT. This sequence encodes CASSLGWGGGILSTDTQYF.

This clone has just one count. CDR3 DNA: TGTGCCAGCAGCTTCGAACAGGGCTTCGACGAGCAGTACTTC. It is translated as CASSFEQGFDEQYF. V gene TRBV13 combines with J gene TRBJ2-7; D might be TRBD1 (6 bases). The V gene's germline CDR1 is PRHDT and CDR2 FYEKMQ (reference sequence). The CDR3 is 14 amino acids. The V end was cut by 3 bases, the J end by 5 bases, with 14 bases between.

This sequence joins TRBV30 and TRBJ2-5; TRBD2 aligns across 10 bases. V dropped 4 bases and J dropped 1; count of bases not matched to a gene: 0. Germline assignment: CDR1 GTSNPN and CDR2 SVGIG (reference sequence). This CDR3 has 13 amino acids. DNA for the CDR3: TGTGCCTGGAAGCGGGGGGGCCAAGAGACCCAGTACTTC. Encoded protein: CAWKRGGQETQYF.

V is TRBV28 and J is TRBJ2-4; 9 bases are a match to TRBD1. The germline gives CDR1 MDHEN, CDR2 SYDVKM. The CDR3 runs to 18 residues. After removal of 4 bases from V and 1 base from J, the junction contained 11 bases not matched to a gene. The CDR3 loop reads CASSSPGQGYSAKNIQYF. In DNA form, the CDR3 reads TGTGCCAGCAGTTCCCCGGGACAGGGTTATTCGGCCAAAAACATTCAGTACTTC.

The V gene is TRBV2, the J gene TRBJ2-2; 8 nucleotides agree with TRBD1. This CDR3 contains 14 residues. V lost 9 bases and J lost 0; bases outside the gene matches: 3. From germline, CDR1 is SNHLY and CDR2 FYNNEI. CDR3 bases: TGTGCCAGTCAGGGGGCGCCGAACACCGGGGAGCTGTTTTTT. This gives the protein CASQGAPNTGELFF.

The rearrangement uses TRBV7-2 and TRBJ2-1; D may be TRBD1 (5 bases). Trimming pared 6 bases from V and 9 bases from J, leaving 9 bases between. Germline V gene data show CDR1 as SGHTA and CDR2 as FQGNSA. The CDR3 is 11 amino acids. CDR3 nucleotides: TGTGCCAGCAGTCTGACAGCTGAGCAGTTCTTC. The encoded protein is CASSLTAEQFF.

The genes are TRBV29-1 and TRBJ2-2, with a weak D call TRBD2 (6 bases). CDR1 SQVTM and CDR2 ANQGSEA come from the germline V gene. V was shortened by 7 bases and J by 1 base, with 19 bases between the two germline ends. The CDR3 runs to 16 residues. The CDR3 coding sequence is TGCAGCGCCCGACCCGCGGGGTTGGGGAACACCGGGGAGCTGTTTTTT. It is translated as CSARPAGLGNTGELFF.

The genes are TRBV6-5 and TRBJ2-3; TRBD2 aligns across 10 bases. This CDR3 is built from 15 residues. Germline V lookup: CDR1 MNHEY, CDR2 SVGAGI. Trimming took 6 bases from V and 5 from J; bases not matched to a gene: 8. The CDR3 sequence: CASREGLAGVDTQYF. CDR3 in DNA: TGTGCCAGCAGGGAGGGGCTAGCGGGGGTAGATACGCAGTATTTT.

V is TRBV27 and J is TRBJ1-1; 8 nucleotides line up with TRBD1. The CDR3 totals 14 residues. J gave up 6 bases and V 5 bases, and 8 bases lay outside the gene matches. CDR1 and CDR2 (germline): MNHEY, SMNVEV (reference sequence). CDR3 in amino acids: CASSRQGSLAEAFF. CDR3 nucleotide sequence: TGTGCCAGCAGTCGACAGGGGAGTCTCGCTGAAGCTTTCTTT.

The chain joins TRBV9 to TRBJ2-3; a possible D gene is TRBD1 (6 bases). The CDR3 runs to 14 residues. CDR1 is SGDLS, CDR2 YYNGEE, per germline. Trimming stripped 4 bases from V and 1 base from J, with 10 bases between. CDR3 in DNA: TGTGCCAGCAGCCCTGGGGGCGGCACAGATACGCAGTATTTT. It translates to CASSPGGGTDTQYF.

This rearrangement joins TRBV19 to TRBJ1-1, with D uncertain. Germline values: CDR1 LNHDA, CDR2 SQIVND (reference sequence). CDR3 length: 13 amino acids. V was clipped by 1 base and J by 1 base, with 4 bases between them. CDR3: CASSIGQNTEAFF. As DNA, the CDR3 is TGTGCCAGTAGTATAGGTCAGAACACTGAAGCTTTCTTT.

The chain combines TRBV27 with TRBJ1-1, with D uncertain. This CDR3 has 11 amino acids. Trimming left V 7 bases short and J 2 bases short, with 5 bases between. The germline V gene has CDR1 MNHEY and CDR2 SMNVEV (reference sequence). The CDR3, as DNA: TGTGCCAGCATAGTCAACACTGAAGCTTTCTTT. Its translation: CASIVNTEAFF.

The J gene is TRBJ2-5, the V gene TRBV30, with TRBD1 matching 9 bases. The germline CDR1 and CDR2 sequences are GTSNPN and SVGIG (reference sequence). The CDR3 extends over 11 amino acids. J gave up 4 bases and V 8 bases, and 2 bases lay outside the gene matches. The CDR3 loop is CAMDRGETQYF. The CDR3 nucleotides read TGTGCCATGGACAGGGGAGAGACCCAGTACTTC.

V is TRBV11-2 and J is TRBJ2-2; the match to TRBD1 covers 7 bases. The V segment lost 1 base and the J segment 6 bases; nucleotides outside the gene matches: 11. CDR1 is SGHAT and CDR2 is FQNNGV in the germline V gene. This CDR3 region has 17 residues. CDR3 sequence (DNA): TGTGCCAGCAGCTTAGGTTGGCAGGGGGTCTCGTCCGGGGAGCTGTTTTTT. This gives the protein CASSLGWQGVSSGELFF.

This sequence joins TRBV4-3 and TRBJ2-3, with TRBD2 matching 11 bases. Germline values: CDR1 LGHNA, CDR2 YSLEER. This CDR3 is built from 16 residues. The junction had 4 bases not matched to a gene; V was cut back by 1 base and J by 4 bases. The CDR3, as DNA: TGCGCCAGCAGCCAAGTTTTTAGCGGGGGGGCAGATACGCAGTATTTT. Translating gives CASSQVFSGGADTQYF.

This clone was recorded once. The chain uses TRBV5-1 and TRBJ2-2; perhaps TRBD2 as D (6 bases). In germline, CDR1 is SGHRS, CDR2 YFSETQ. The CDR3 sequence is 17 residues long. V lost 4 bases to trimming and J lost 3 bases, with 19 bases between them. CDR3 protein: CASSPFLAWRDTGELFF. In DNA form, the CDR3 reads TGCGCCAGCAGCCCTTTTCTAGCGTGGCGGGACACCGGGGAGCTGTTTTTT.

A remark on this clone: Here the CDR3 omits its conserved ending phenylalanine or tryptophan, so a read error is the likely source. Because the CDR3's place on the DNA is in doubt, the DNA is left out and the CDR3 is given as listed by TCRdb. The chain joins TRBV6-5 to TRBJ2-7; the table names TRBD2, a call not compared with the DNA. Per germline, CDR1 MNHEY and CDR2 SVGAGI. The CDR3 extends over 11 residues, inclusive of both ends. Here the CDR3 reads CASSRPDLEGI.

The V gene is TRBV11-2, the J gene TRBJ1-1, with 7 bases identical to TRBD1. Germline CDR1 reads SGHAT; CDR2 reads FQNNGV. The CDR3 spans 15 residues. V shed 1 base, J shed 1 base, and the junction held 3 bases outside the gene matches. The CDR3 DNA reads TGTGCCAGCAGCTTAGGGGGACAGTCGAACACTGAAGCTTTCTTT. Encoded protein: CASSLGGQSNTEAFF.